Listed here are 21 T cell receptor beta chains from one sample, sequenced in a study of blood T cells in healthy people across ages (dated by TCRdb to the mid-2010s). The library came from 5' RACE. TCRdb names Illumina HiSeq 2500 as the instrument used. A second roughly 7 to 11 cycle PCR used a sample-barcoded 5' primer and a J-beta primer mix. TCRdb handled the public reads itself, with Q25 trimming in fastp and clone calling in MiXCR, and kept productive beta chains. Entries are consolidated by CDR3 protein sequence, retaining the most common genes and DNA. In this sample the table shows over 700,000 distinct CDR3 sequences, 25% of which occur a single time. The ten top clones hold more than 8% of the sample. These data were likewise used in another study, on T cells of mothers and their children.

The material sequenced was blood. The source is a boy younger than 18 in good health.

This rearrangement joins TRBV20-1 to TRBJ1-1; possibly TRBD1 for D (5 bases). Germline V gene data show CDR1 as DFQATT and CDR2 as SNEGSKA (reference sequence). This CDR3 is 14 amino acids long. The V gene lost 2 bases and the J gene lost 5 bases, with 15 bases spanning the gap. CDR3 in DNA: TGCAGTGCTAGACCTAGGGGAAGGATTACTGAAGCTTTCTTT. Amino acids: CSARPRGRITEAFF.

The chain carries TRBV7-9 and TRBJ2-4, with a tentative D call TRBD1 (6 bases). The germline CDR1 and CDR2 sequences are SEHNR and FQNEAQ (reference sequence). This CDR3 has 16 residues. V was shortened by 5 bases and J by 0 bases, with 14 bases between the two germline ends. The CDR3 reads CASSPGQTLAKNIQYF. The CDR3 coding sequence is TGTGCCAGCAGCCCAGGACAGACCCTAGCCAAAAACATTCAGTACTTC. The variable domain in full, completed from reference TRBV7-9 and TRBJ2-4, reads DTGVSQNPRHKITKRGQNVTFRCDPISEHNRLYWYRQTLGQGPEFLTYFQNEAQLEKSRLLSDRFSAERPKGSFSTLEIQRTEQGDSAMYLCASSPGQTLAKNIQYFGAGTRLSVL.

This clonotype has a handful of counts. The chain links TRBV7-8 to TRBJ2-1; D uncertain. The DNA end is a closer match to TRBJ2-7, so the J assignment may be wrong. The CDR3 runs to 12 residues. In germline, CDR1 is SGHVS, CDR2 FQNEAQ. CDR3 residues: CASSPPWGEQYF. CDR3 coding DNA: TGTGCCAGCAGCCCCCCTTGGGGCGAGCAGTACTTC.

V usage is TRBV10-3 and J usage is TRBJ1-4, with 9 bases fitting TRBD1. Germline-derived CDR1 and CDR2 are ENHRY and SYGVKD. CDR3 length: 16 residues. V was clipped by 4 bases and J by 6 bases; unmatched bases: 9. CDR3 residues: CAISGVPGQGHEKLFF. As DNA, the CDR3 is TGTGCCATCAGTGGGGTTCCGGGACAGGGCCATGAAAAACTGTTTTTT.

This clonotype was observed a few times. This rearrangement joins TRBV27 to TRBJ2-5; the D gene is possibly TRBD1 (6 bases). The germline V gene encodes CDR1 MNHEY and CDR2 SMNVEV (reference sequence). The ends were cut back, 5 bases at V and 1 base at J, with 14 bases in the middle. There are 15 residues in the CDR3. Here the CDR3 reads CASSPRGYAQETQYF. CDR3 coding DNA: TGTGCCAGCAGTCCCAGGGGTTACGCCCAAGAGACCCAGTACTTC.

The chain is built from TRBV7-9 and TRBJ2-5; D gene unclear. Germline V gene lookup returns CDR1 SEHNR and CDR2 FQNEAQ (reference sequence). Deletions cut 6 bases from V and 2 bases from J, with 16 bases between. The CDR3 has 15 residues. The CDR3 sequence is CASSFHHRPQETQYF. CDR3 DNA: TGTGCCAGCAGTTTCCATCACCGACCTCAAGAGACCCAGTACTTC.

The V gene is TRBV6-1, the J gene TRBJ2-5; 7 bases are shared with TRBD2. This CDR3 spans 14 amino acids. With 6 bases clipped from V and 5 bases from J, the junction kept 9 bases outside the gene matches. Looked up from germline, CDR1 is MNHNS and CDR2 is SASEGT. The CDR3 is CASRWKLAWETQYF. DNA of the CDR3: TGTGCCAGCAGGTGGAAACTAGCGTGGGAGACCCAGTACTTC.

The V and J genes are TRBV3-1 and TRBJ1-1; TRBD1 matches 9 bases. V shed 3 bases, J shed 0 bases, and the junction held 11 bases outside the gene matches. There are 18 residues in the CDR3. CDR1 and CDR2 (germline): LGHDT, YNNKEL (reference sequence). The CDR3 coding sequence is TGTGCCAGCAGCCACGCCTTATGGACAGGGGAGGTGAACACTGAAGCTTTCTTT. Encoded protein: CASSHALWTGEVNTEAFF. Based on the CDR3 plus reference TRBV3-1 and TRBJ1-1, the full variable domain is DTAVSQTPKYLVTQMGNDKSIKCEQNLGHDTMYWYKQDSKKFLKIMFSYNNKELIINETVPNRFSPKSPDKAHLNLHINSLELGDSAVYFCASSHALWTGEVNTEAFFGQGTRLTVV.

This clonotype was observed at least ten times. CDR3 loop: CASSLVPSGQETQYF. CDR3 coding DNA: TGCGCCAGCAGCTTGGTTCCTAGCGGCCAAGAGACCCAGTACTTC. The V call is TRBV5-1, the J call TRBJ2-5; 7 bases map to TRBD2. The CDR3 loop spans 15 amino acids. Germline V lookup: CDR1 SGHRS, CDR2 YFSETQ. The J segment lost 1 base and the V segment lost 0 bases, leaving 3 bases of the junction unmatched. The full variable domain, rest sourced from reference TRBV5-1 and TRBJ2-5, is KAGVTQTPRYLIKTRGQQVTLSCSPISGHRSVSWYQQTPGQGLQFLFEYFSETQRNKGNFPGRFSGRQFSNSRSEMNVSTLELGDSALYLCASSLVPSGQETQYFGPGTRLLVL.

Of note for this clonotype: A junction end diverges from the germline sequence, so it may reflect a read error. The gene calls are TRBV12-3 or TRBV12-4 and TRBJ2-1; D is possibly TRBD1 or TRBD2 (6 bases each). The CDR3 is 15 amino acids. The DNA of the CDR3 is TGTGCCAGTGGAGAGGGGGGCCTGAACTACAACGAGCAGTTCTTC. It encodes CASGEGGLNYNEQFF.

In nucleotides, the CDR3 is TGTGCCAGCAGCTGGGACTACACCGACGAGCAGTACTTC. Translation gives CASSWDYTDEQYF. The rearrangement links TRBV5-6 to TRBJ2-7; 7 nucleotides align to TRBD2. This CDR3 has 13 amino acids. V dropped 3 bases and J dropped 5; count of bases not matched to a gene: 5. CDR1 and CDR2 (germline): SGHDT, YYEEEE.

The rearrangement links TRBV28 to TRBJ2-5; maybe TRBD2 (6 bases). The V and J ends lost 2 bases and 2 bases respectively, with 15 bases between them. The CDR3 contains 16 residues. CDR1 and CDR2 from the germline V gene are MDHEN and SYDVKM. Here the CDR3 DNA reads TGTGCCAGCAGTTTAACGGGCGGGACGGATCAAGAGACCCAGTACTTC. It translates to CASSLTGGTDQETQYF.

This chain connects TRBV27 to TRBJ2-1, with D perhaps given as TRBD1 or TRBD2 (6 bases each). Germline V gene data show CDR1 as MNHEY and CDR2 as SMNVEV (reference sequence). V shed 5 bases and J shed 6 bases, with 14 bases lying between them. The CDR3 runs 14 residues. CDR3: CASSPGAEGNEQFF. The CDR3 nucleotides read TGTGCCAGCAGTCCAGGGGCGGAGGGCAATGAGCAGTTCTTC.

There are a few counts of this clonotype. The chain links TRBV27 to TRBJ2-5; 11 bases fit TRBD2. The J call could be wrong; TRBJ2-7 is a better fit for the DNA end. Per the germline V gene, CDR1 is MNHEY and CDR2 is SMNVEV (reference sequence). The CDR3 sequence is 14 residues long. The CDR3 DNA reads TGTGCCAGCAGTGTAGCGGGAGGGCCAAGCGAGCAGTACTTC. This translates into CASSVAGGPSEQYF.

J is TRBJ1-2 and V is TRBV12-3 or TRBV12-4, with unresolved D. The V end lost 6 bases, the J end lost 4 bases, and 9 bases lay between the germline ends. The CDR3 contains 12 residues. The CDR3 spells CASRSAGYGYTF. Here the CDR3 DNA reads TGTGCCAGCAGATCCGCGGGCTATGGCTACACCTTC.

The chain joins TRBV10-3 to TRBJ2-5; possible D gene TRBD1, 6 bases. The CDR3 is made up of 13 amino acids. Germline CDR1 and CDR2: ENHRY and SYGVKD. Trimming took 3 bases from V and 2 from J, leaving 7 bases between them. The CDR3 region has the DNA TGTGCCATCAGTGAAAGGGGGCAAGAGACCCAGTACTTC. This codes for CAISERGQETQYF.

There are many counts of this clonotype. The chain joins TRBV3-1 to TRBJ2-7, with D tentatively TRBD2 (6 bases). CDR1 and CDR2 (germline): LGHDT, YNNKEL (reference sequence). CDR3 length: 14 residues. V lost 3 bases and J 3 bases, leaving 12 bases between the germline ends. The CDR3 DNA is TGTGCCAGCAGCCAGGGGGGTTCTCTCTACGAGCAGTACTTC. Protein sequence: CASSQGGSLYEQYF.

This clonotype has a handful of counts. The CDR3 nucleotides are TGCAGCGTAAGGGACCGTTTTTGGGAAAAACTGTTTTTT. It encodes CSVRDRFWEKLFF. The V gene is TRBV29-1, the J gene TRBJ1-4; weak D call: TRBD1 (5 bases). This CDR3 has 13 residues. The germline CDR1 and CDR2 sequences are SQVTM and ANQGSEA. The germline V and J ends were trimmed by 6 bases and 8 bases, with 16 bases remaining between them.

The gene calls are TRBV5-4 and TRBJ2-5; 10 nucleotides align to TRBD2. CDR1 SGHNT and CDR2 YYREEE come from the germline V gene (reference sequence). The V segment lost 0 bases and the J segment 3 bases; nucleotides outside the gene matches: 5. The CDR3 totals 16 residues. In DNA, the CDR3 is TGTGCCAGCAGCTTGGGGGGAGCGGGAGGGGAAGAGACCCAGTACTTC. Encoded protein: CASSLGGAGGEETQYF.

This clonotype came up many times. The CDR3 bases are TGTGCCAGCAGCTTGATAAACACCGGGGAGCTGTTTTTT. It specifies CASSLINTGELFF. This chain uses TRBV7-3 with TRBJ2-2, with D uncertain. Trimming removed 3 bases at V and 2 bases at J, with 4 bases between. Germline V gene sequence: CDR1 SGHTA, CDR2 FQGTGA. The CDR3 covers 13 residues.

Turning to this clonotype: This CDR3 fails to terminate in the conserved phenylalanine or tryptophan, so it likely reflects a read error. The V and J genes are TRBV5-6 and TRBJ1-5; 8 bases are a match to TRBD1. Germline V gene sequence: CDR1 SGHDT, CDR2 YYEEEE. The V gene end was trimmed by 4 bases and the J gene end by 6 bases; junction bases not matched to a gene: 3. This CDR3 spans 13 amino acids. The CDR3 DNA follows: TGTGCCAGCAGCCTCGACAGGGGTCAGCCCCAGCATCTT. Translating gives CASSLDRGQPQHL.